The clone carrying this TCR beta chain was counted between two and nine times. Its antigen is as yet unknown. This record belongs to a study of human T cells and chemical hapten exposure. About the study: The sensitizing agent was 2% DPC, placed on approximately 2 cm by approximately 2 cm of upper inner arm skin. Regarding the study as a whole: TCRs above 1 in 1000 frequency stayed constant with DPC sensitization. Expanded TCRs formed significantly more large CDR3 similarity clusters than controls.

One entry per CDR3 protein results from TCRdb running MiXCR on the RACE reads. The sample yields 50,000 or so distinct CDR3 sequences, 9.3% seen once. Trimming took 0 bases from V and 0 from J, leaving 9 bases between them. Germline V gene sequence: CDR1 SGHVS, CDR2 FQNEAQ. The CDR3 has 16 residues. Time point denoted: patch test 1, 2 weeks after DPC sensitization. Specified treatment: therapeutic diphenylcyclopropenone sensitization with weekly scalp DPC. Blood draws came before every patch-test application. The chain joins TRBV7-8 to TRBJ2-1; D may be TRBD1 (6 bases). The sequence came from a woman aged 50 to 60 with alopecia areata. Some clones in this sample may be carry-over from other donors' samples. Sequenced here: whole blood, sampled in connection with sensitization to the hapten diphenylcyclopropenone (DPC). As DNA, the CDR3 is TGTGCCAGCAGCTTAGCGACAGGAAGCTCCTACAATGAGCAGTTCTTC. Protein product: CASSLATGSSYNEQFF.